This TCR beta chain was observed in a study of blood T cell repertoires in COVID-19. In germline, CDR1 is SGHRS, CDR2 YFSETQ. The CDR3 consists of 11 residues. V was trimmed by 6 bases and J by 2 bases, leaving 5 bases between them. Only in-frame clones appear in the TCRdb table, and some are missing; sequencing was by immunoSEQ multiplex PCR. The repertoire holds about 200,000 clones, with roughly nine tenths as singletons. The chain recombines TRBV5-1 with TRBJ1-1; D unresolved. The sample consisted of PBMCs or T cells enriched from blood (not recorded which). This clonotype was sampled from a woman aged 35 to 49 in a cohort exposed to, infected with or recovered from COVID-19 (not recorded which). The CDR3 DNA follows: TGCGCCAGCAAGACAAACACTGAAGCTTTCTTT. This encodes CASKTNTEAFF.